These 24 T cell receptor beta chains came from one sample sequenced in a study of regulatory T cells in long-lasting Graves disease. Arm-PCR of CDR3 regions and iRepertoire HTBI primers were the basis on which TCR beta libraries were built. One entry per CDR3 protein, called by TCRdb with MiXCR from the multiplex PCR reads. The table includes 450,000 or so distinct CDR3 sequences, 22% detected once. Noted time point: persistent/refractory GD, antithyroid drugs over 5 years with positive TRAb. Extracted RNA from PBMCs served as the source of the TCR library. The input for sequencing was peripheral blood mononuclear cells (PBMCs), taken when the disease was refractory, from a patient treated with antithyroid drugs. Every receptor here comes from a female donor with Graves disease.

The chain carries TRBV6-1 and TRBJ2-2; D is unresolved. V was pared by 6 bases and J by 4 bases, with 9 bases between. Germline assignment: CDR1 MNHNS and CDR2 SASEGT. The CDR3 is 13 amino acids. The CDR3 is CASSDLSTGELFF. The CDR3 DNA sequence: TGTGCCAGCAGCGATCTAAGCACCGGGGAGCTGTTTTTT.

This clonotype was seen many times. V usage is TRBV28 and J usage is TRBJ2-5, with TRBD1 matching 9 bases. Germline trimming cut 2 bases from V and 5 bases from J; bases unmatched to any gene: 15. Germline assignment: CDR1 MDHEN and CDR2 SYDVKM. The CDR3 consists of 18 residues. CDR3 nucleotide sequence: TGTGCCAGCAGTTTAAGGGGCGTGACAGGGGGTTCAGGCGAGACCCAGTACTTC. It specifies CASSLRGVTGGSGETQYF.

This clonotype was counted ten times or more. The chain combines TRBV12-3 or TRBV12-4 with TRBJ2-7, with D perhaps assigned TRBD1 or TRBD2 (5 bases each). There are 13 residues in the CDR3. The germline V and J ends were trimmed by 7 bases and 9 bases, with 19 bases remaining between them. In nucleotides, the CDR3 is TGTGCCAGCACCCTCACAGGCCTAGGGAGGCAGTACTTC. It codes for CASTLTGLGRQYF.

This clonotype was counted ten times or more. The chain employs TRBV2 and TRBJ1-1; a possible D gene is TRBD1 (6 bases). This CDR3 spans 13 amino acids. The germline V gene has CDR1 SNHLY and CDR2 FYNNEI. V was pared by 5 bases and J by 2 bases, with 9 bases between. CDR3 residues: CASSRQANTEAFF. The DNA for the CDR3 is TGTGCCAGCAGTAGACAGGCCAACACTGAAGCTTTCTTT.

The V call is TRBV19, the J call TRBJ1-2; TRBD1 agrees at 8 bases. Germline V CDR1 and CDR2: LNHDA, SQIVND (reference sequence). This CDR3 has 14 residues. J lost 8 bases, V lost 4 bases, and 9 bases had no gene match. The CDR3 nucleotides read TGTGCCAGTAGTACAGGGGGCGGGTTACGAGGCTACACCTTC. The encoded protein is CASSTGGGLRGYTF.

CDR3 sequence (DNA): TGTGCCAGCAGTCCTCGCGGAAGCACAGATACGCAGTATTTT. Its translation is CASSPRGSTDTQYF. The chain uses TRBV28 and TRBJ2-3; D gene ambiguous. Trimming took 5 bases from V and 0 from J, leaving 9 bases between them. The CDR3 consists of 14 residues. Germline CDR1 MDHEN, CDR2 SYDVKM.

This clonotype has just one count. This may be a read error: a much more frequent sequence differs by one nucleotide. The chain recombines TRBV28 with TRBJ1-5; no firm D call. The CDR3 is 13 amino acids. Trimming shortened V by 8 bases and J by 1 base, and 9 bases separated the two germline ends. The germline V gene encodes CDR1 MDHEN and CDR2 SYDVKM. CDR3 nucleotide sequence: TGTGCCAGCCCAACAGCCAGCAATCAGCCCCAGCATTTT. It specifies CASPTASNQPQHF. Looking up the rest from reference TRBV28 and TRBJ1-5 gives the full variable domain: DVKVTQSSRYLVKRTGEKVFLECVQDMDHENMFWYRQDPGLGLRLIYFSYDVKMKEKGDIPEGYSVSREKKERFSLILESASTNQTSMYLCASPTASNQPQHFGDGTRLSIL.

This clonotype has at least ten counts. The chain employs TRBV6-1 and TRBJ2-5, with TRBD2 identical over 9 bases. Germline CDR1 MNHNS, CDR2 SASEGT. The CDR3 totals 15 residues. The V gene end was trimmed by 6 bases and the J gene end by 2 bases; junction bases not matched to a gene: 7. CDR3 DNA: TGTGCCAGCAGCGCGGGACTAGCAAAGCAAGAGACCCAGTACTTC. Its protein is CASSAGLAKQETQYF.

This clonotype came up many times. The chain links TRBV2 to TRBJ2-7; TRBD2 agrees at 8 bases. Germline V lookup: CDR1 SNHLY, CDR2 FYNNEI. Germline trimming cut 4 bases from V and 1 base from J; bases unmatched to any gene: 12. The CDR3 is 17 amino acids. The CDR3, as DNA: TGTGCCAGCAGTGTTTCCCTAACTAGCGGCCTTTCCTACGAGCAGTACTTC. Its translation: CASSVSLTSGLSYEQYF.

This chain connects TRBV2 to TRBJ2-3, with 7 bases fitting TRBD1. CDR3 length equals 13 residues. CDR1 and CDR2 from the germline V gene are SNHLY and FYNNEI. With 7 bases clipped from V and 4 bases from J, the junction kept 5 bases outside the gene matches. This chain's CDR3 is CASTGQAADTQYF. CDR3 sequence (DNA): TGTGCCAGCACTGGACAGGCAGCAGATACGCAGTATTTT.

The chain is built from TRBV15 and TRBJ2-7; 7 nucleotides agree with TRBD1. The CDR3 contains 13 residues. V shed 4 bases, J shed 3 bases, and the junction held 3 bases outside the gene matches. Germline V gene data show CDR1 as LNHNV and CDR2 as YYDKDF (reference sequence). In DNA form, the CDR3 reads TGTGCCACCAGCACCTGGGACAGCTACGAGCAGTACTTC. Protein sequence: CATSTWDSYEQYF.

The rearrangement uses TRBV9 and TRBJ1-1; D gene unclear. Germline V gives CDR1 SGDLS, CDR2 YYNGEE. This CDR3 has 11 residues. Between the trimmed V and J ends, which lost 4 bases and 3 bases, there was a span of 4 bases. CDR3: CASSHDTEAFF. CDR3 sequence (DNA): TGTGCCAGCAGCCACGACACTGAAGCTTTCTTT.

The sample holds a few counts of this clonotype. This rearrangement joins TRBV30 to TRBJ1-2, with D possibly TRBD1 on 6 matching bases. Germline V gene sequence: CDR1 GTSNPN, CDR2 SVGIG (reference sequence). The CDR3 is 11 residues long. The ends were cut back, 3 bases at V and 8 bases at J, with 10 bases in the middle. Written as DNA, the CDR3 is TGTGCCTGGAGCGAGGGGGGCGGCTACACCTTC. Protein sequence: CAWSEGGGYTF.

This clonotype was detected ten times or more. The J gene is TRBJ2-2, the V gene TRBV2; D perhaps matches TRBD2 (6 bases). Germline CDR1 is SNHLY and CDR2 is FYNNEI. The CDR3 is 15 amino acids. Trimming removed 2 bases from V and 6 bases from J, with 13 bases in between. As DNA, the CDR3 is TGTGCCAGCAGTGAAACGCCCGGGGGATCCGGGGAGCTGTTTTTT. Protein product: CASSETPGGSGELFF.

The DNA of the CDR3 is TGTGCCAGCAGCCAAACGGGACTAGCTGGTACCGGGGAGCTGTTTTTT. Its translation is CASSQTGLAGTGELFF. The rearrangement joins TRBV14 to TRBJ2-2; 9 nucleotides match TRBD2. This CDR3 is 16 amino acids long. From germline, CDR1 is SGHDN and CDR2 FVKESK. V shed 2 bases, J shed 5 bases, and the junction held 6 bases outside the gene matches.

This clonotype was seen at least ten times. The chain recombines TRBV13 with TRBJ2-5, with a weak D call TRBD2 (5 bases). CDR1 is PRHDT and CDR2 is FYEKMQ in the germline V gene (reference sequence). The V gene lost 8 bases and the J gene lost 1 base, with 8 bases spanning the gap. The CDR3 is 12 amino acids. Here the CDR3 reads CASGGFQETQYF. The CDR3 coding sequence is TGTGCCAGCGGAGGATTCCAAGAGACCCAGTACTTC.

This clonotype was observed a few times. V is TRBV5-1 and J is TRBJ1-4; D possibly corresponds to TRBD1 (6 bases). Germline CDR1 SGHRS, CDR2 YFSETQ. Trimming took off 0 bases at V and 4 bases at J, with 10 bases between the two ends. The CDR3 has 15 amino acids. CDR3 sequence: CASSLAGDRNEKLFF. In DNA form, the CDR3 reads TGCGCCAGCAGCTTGGCAGGGGACCGTAATGAAAAACTGTTTTTT.

This clonotype was recorded a few times. CDR3 sequence reads: CASSVGQGALEPQHF. The CDR3 DNA follows: TGTGCCAGCAGCGTGGGACAGGGGGCGCTTGAGCCCCAGCATTTT. The V gene is TRBV28, the J gene TRBJ1-5; 12 bases align to TRBD1. With 6 bases clipped from V and 8 bases from J, the junction kept 8 bases outside the gene matches. CDR1 and CDR2 from the germline V gene are MDHEN and SYDVKM. CDR3 length: 15 amino acids.

This clonotype was seen many times. This rearrangement joins TRBV20-1 to TRBJ1-2; D not certain. Trimming cost V 1 base and J 4 bases, with 16 bases left between them. From germline, CDR1 is DFQATT and CDR2 SNEGSKA (reference sequence). This CDR3 is built from 15 residues. CDR3 residues: CSARVDQGMPYGYTF. As DNA, the CDR3 is TGCAGTGCTAGAGTGGATCAAGGTATGCCCTATGGCTACACCTTC.

The chain links TRBV30 to TRBJ1-1; 12 bases are a match to TRBD1. Losses at the gene ends were 3 bases for V and 4 bases for J; bases not matched to a gene: 6. The CDR3 covers 15 residues. CDR1 is GTSNPN and CDR2 is SVGIG in the germline V gene (reference sequence). The CDR3 region is CAWRRDRGLVTEAFF. The DNA of the CDR3 is TGTGCCTGGAGGCGGGACAGGGGGCTGGTCACTGAAGCTTTCTTT.

This clonotype was seen repeatedly, ten times or more. The chain recombines TRBV28 with TRBJ1-2; tentative D call: TRBD1 (5 bases). The CDR3 runs to 15 residues. V shed 8 bases and J shed 0 bases, with 16 bases lying between them. CDR1 MDHEN and CDR2 SYDVKM come from the germline V gene. CDR3 in DNA: TGTGCCAGCTCCCCGACCGGGACTGCTAACTATGGCTACACCTTC. The encoded protein is CASSPTGTANYGYTF.

The genes are TRBV29-1 and TRBJ2-3; D remains unclear. The CDR3 loop spans 13 amino acids. Germline V lookup: CDR1 SQVTM, CDR2 ANQGSEA. Deletions cut 6 bases from V and 0 bases from J, with 10 bases between. CDR3 residues: CSVDGRSTDTQYF. The DNA of the CDR3 is TGCAGCGTAGACGGACGGAGCACAGATACGCAGTATTTT.

With regard to this clonotype: Compared with germline, one end of the junction differs, possibly owing to a read error. The V call is TRBV4-2, the J call TRBJ2-7; 7 bases match TRBD2. The CDR3 extends over 16 amino acids. CDR1 is LGHNA and CDR2 is YNFKEQ in the germline V gene. CDR3 in amino acids: CASSQEWPSGTYGQYF. The CDR3 DNA sequence: TGTGCCAGCAGCCAAGAGTGGCCTAGCGGTACCTACGGGCAGTACTTC.

This chain connects TRBV9 to TRBJ1-2; D ambiguous. V was clipped by 1 base and J by 4 bases, with 8 bases between them. Germline V gene data show CDR1 as SGDLS and CDR2 as YYNGEE. The length of the CDR3 is 13 residues. The CDR3 DNA sequence: TGTGCCAGCAGCGTAAGTTCAGGCTATGGCTACACCTTC. Protein sequence: CASSVSSGYGYTF.